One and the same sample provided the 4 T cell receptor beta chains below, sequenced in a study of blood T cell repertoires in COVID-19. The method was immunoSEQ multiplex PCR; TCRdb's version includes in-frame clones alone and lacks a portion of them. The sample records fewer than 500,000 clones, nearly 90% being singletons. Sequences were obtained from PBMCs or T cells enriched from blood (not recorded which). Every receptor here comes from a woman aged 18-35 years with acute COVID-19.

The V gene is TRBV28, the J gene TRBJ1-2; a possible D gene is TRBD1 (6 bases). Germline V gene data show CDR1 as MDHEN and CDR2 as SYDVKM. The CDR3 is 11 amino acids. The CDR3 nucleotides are TGTGCAGGTGGGACAAACTATGGCTACACCTTC. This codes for CAGGTNYGYTF.

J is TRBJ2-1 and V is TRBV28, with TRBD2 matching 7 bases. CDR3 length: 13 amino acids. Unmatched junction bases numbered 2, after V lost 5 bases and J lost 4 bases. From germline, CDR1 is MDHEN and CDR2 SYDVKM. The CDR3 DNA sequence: TGTGCCAGCAGTCCGGGGGGTTACAATGAGCAGTTCTTC. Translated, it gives CASSPGGYNEQFF.

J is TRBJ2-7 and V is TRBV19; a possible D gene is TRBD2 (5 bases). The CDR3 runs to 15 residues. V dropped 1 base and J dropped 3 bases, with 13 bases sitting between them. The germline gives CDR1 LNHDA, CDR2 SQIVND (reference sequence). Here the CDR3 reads CASSIGGAEVYEQYF. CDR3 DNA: TGTGCCAGTAGTATAGGAGGAGCGGAGGTCTACGAGCAGTACTTC.

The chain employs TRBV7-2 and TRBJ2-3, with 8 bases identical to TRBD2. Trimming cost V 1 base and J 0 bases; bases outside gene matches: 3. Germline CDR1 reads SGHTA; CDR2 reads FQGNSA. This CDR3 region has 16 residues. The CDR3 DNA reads TGTGCCAGCAGCTTAGTCCGGGGGGGTAGCACAGATACGCAGTATTTT. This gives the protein CASSLVRGGSTDTQYF.